The subject of this entry is one T cell receptor beta chain. The sample comes from a study of blood T cell repertoires in COVID-19. Across the whole study: There were acute and convalescent COVID-19 samples, and they came from the United States, Italy and Spain. Sample material is recorded as cDNA or gDNA derived from T cells, B-cell-depleted T cells, or PBMCs.

As originally analysed: For nucleated cells, counts were estimated from reference gene primer amplification. Clones were sequenced by immunoSEQ multiplex PCR, and TCRdb holds only the in-frame ones, with some missing. V and J calls plus clone size are reproduced from that table; the DNA served to infer D and trimming. The top ten hold 25% of the sample, which has approximately 50,000 clones, 79% seen once. Trimming at V came to 2 bases and at J to 3 bases, leaving 4 bases not matched to a gene. The CDR3 has 15 amino acids. Germline CDR1 reads LNHDA; CDR2 reads SQIVND (reference sequence). V is TRBV19 and J is TRBJ2-3, with 8 positions matching TRBD2. This clonotype originated in a man between 65 and 85 years old with acute or convalescent COVID-19. Sequenced sample: peripheral blood. DNA for the CDR3: TGTGCCAGTAGTATATCGGGGGGGGCTACAGATACGCAGTATTTT. Protein: CASSISGGATDTQYF.